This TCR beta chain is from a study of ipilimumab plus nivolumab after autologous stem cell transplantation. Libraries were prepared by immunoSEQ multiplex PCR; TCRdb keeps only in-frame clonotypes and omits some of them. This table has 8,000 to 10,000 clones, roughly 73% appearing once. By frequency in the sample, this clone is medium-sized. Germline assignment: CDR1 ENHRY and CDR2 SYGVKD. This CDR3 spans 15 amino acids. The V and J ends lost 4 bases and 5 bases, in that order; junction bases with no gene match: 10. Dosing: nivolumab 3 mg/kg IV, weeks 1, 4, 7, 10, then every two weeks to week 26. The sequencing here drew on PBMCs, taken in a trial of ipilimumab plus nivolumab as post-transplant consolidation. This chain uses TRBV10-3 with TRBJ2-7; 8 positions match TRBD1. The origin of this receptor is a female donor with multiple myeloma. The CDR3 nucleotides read TGTGCCATCAGTGTCGGCGAGACAGGGGCTAACGAGCAGTACTTC. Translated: CAISVGETGANEQYF.